This T cell receptor beta chain was sequenced in a study of blood T cell repertoires in COVID-19. Study information: Both acute and convalescent COVID-19 samples were obtained from the United States, Italy and Spain. T cells, B-cell-depleted T cells, or PBMCs provided the cDNA or gDNA that served as material.

As originally analysed: Estimation of nucleated cell counts relied on the amplification of reference gene primers. Generated by immunoSEQ multiplex PCR, the TCRdb table keeps only in-frame clones and is missing some. V and J calls and clone size are those listed in that table; D and trimming were worked out from the DNA. Of 150,000 to 200,000 clones listed, roughly four fifths were seen once; the top ten hold more than 1.5%. The CDR3 contains 15 residues. V was cut by 3 bases and J by 2 bases, with 12 bases left in between. CDR1 is KGHSH, CDR2 LQKENI, per germline. The receptor was isolated from a human donor in a cohort sampled during active COVID-19. Material for sequencing was peripheral blood. V is TRBV18 and J is TRBJ2-3; possibly TRBD2 for D (6 bases). The CDR3 here is CASSPGGSVTDTQYF. DNA of the CDR3: TGTGCCAGCTCACCGGGGGGATCTGTCACAGATACGCAGTATTTT.